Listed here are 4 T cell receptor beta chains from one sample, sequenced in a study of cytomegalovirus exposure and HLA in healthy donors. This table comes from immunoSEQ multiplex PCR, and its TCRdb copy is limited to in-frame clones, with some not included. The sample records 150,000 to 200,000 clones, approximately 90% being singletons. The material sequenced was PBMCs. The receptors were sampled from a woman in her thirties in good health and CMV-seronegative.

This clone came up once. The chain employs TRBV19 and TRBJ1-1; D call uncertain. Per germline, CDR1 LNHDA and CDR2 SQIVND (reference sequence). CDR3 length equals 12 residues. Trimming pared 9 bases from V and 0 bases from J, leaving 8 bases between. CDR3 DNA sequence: TGTGCCAGCCAAGCTATGAACACTGAAGCTTTCTTT. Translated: CASQAMNTEAFF.

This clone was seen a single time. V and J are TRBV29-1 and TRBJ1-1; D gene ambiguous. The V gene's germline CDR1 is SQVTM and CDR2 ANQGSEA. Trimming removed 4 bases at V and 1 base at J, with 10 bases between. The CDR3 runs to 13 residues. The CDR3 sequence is CSVVKLANTEAFF. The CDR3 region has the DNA TGCAGCGTTGTGAAGCTAGCGAACACTGAAGCTTTCTTT.

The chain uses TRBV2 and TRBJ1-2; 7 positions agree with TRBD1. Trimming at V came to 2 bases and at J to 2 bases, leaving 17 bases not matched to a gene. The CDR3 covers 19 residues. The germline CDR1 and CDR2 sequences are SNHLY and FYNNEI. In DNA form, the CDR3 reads TGTGCCAGCAGTGAAACGGACAGGTCGGGGGTGTTTCTAAACTATGGCTACACCTTC. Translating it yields CASSETDRSGVFLNYGYTF.

Here the CDR3 DNA reads TGTGCCAGTAGGAGGGGGCGCGACATTAAGTTTTTT. Amino acids: CASRRGRDIKFF. This sequence joins TRBV19 and TRBJ1-4; 7 bases are shared with TRBD1. The trim removed 6 bases at V and 16 bases at J, leaving 11 bases unmatched. Germline V gene sequence: CDR1 LNHDA, CDR2 SQIVND (reference sequence). CDR3 size: 12 residues.